This passage covers 26 T cell receptor beta chains from one sample sequenced in a study of blood T cell repertoires in COVID-19 (TCRdb year 2020). Library creation used the immunoSEQ multiplex PCR assay. What TCRdb holds here is the immuneACCESS table cut down to in-frame rearrangements. Part of the clones is not present; checked against another copy, under half of the missing clones reflect an unresolved V gene, and the others are unexplained. For this sample the table gives some 210,000 clones, of which approximately 80% were detected only once. 4.3% of the sample is in the top ten clones. Input material: PBMCs or T cells enriched from blood (not recorded which). These receptors all stem from a man aged 25-45 years with acute COVID-19.

The chain has TRBV2 and TRBJ1-1, with D unclear. The germline V gene encodes CDR1 SNHLY and CDR2 FYNNEI. Trimming pared 2 bases from V and 0 bases from J, leaving 7 bases between. The CDR3 is 14 residues long. The CDR3: CASSERGLNTEAFF. The DNA of the CDR3 is TGTGCCAGCAGTGAAAGAGGGCTGAACACTGAAGCTTTCTTT.

The chain joins TRBV5-6 to TRBJ1-5; 9 bases are a match to TRBD1. This CDR3 spans 14 amino acids. J lost 2 bases, V lost 3 bases, and 0 bases had no gene match. Germline V gene data show CDR1 as SGHDT and CDR2 as YYEEEE. The CDR3 sequence is CASSWTGGNQPQHF. DNA of the CDR3: TGTGCCAGCAGCTGGACAGGGGGCAATCAGCCCCAGCATTTT.

The V and J genes are TRBV5-6 and TRBJ1-1, with D perhaps TRBD1 (5 bases). V shed 3 bases and J shed 1 base, with 10 bases lying between them. This CDR3 has 14 residues. Germline V gene data show CDR1 as SGHDT and CDR2 as YYEEEE. DNA for the CDR3: TGTGCCAGCAGCTCCAGACAGCGGAACACTGAAGCTTTCTTT. It specifies CASSSRQRNTEAFF.

This chain connects TRBV4-1 to TRBJ1-1, with D unresolved. Looked up from germline, CDR1 is MGHRA and CDR2 is YSYEKL. The CDR3 has 14 amino acids. The V end was cut by 0 bases, the J end by 4 bases, with 9 bases between. The DNA of the CDR3 is TGCGCCAGCAGCCAAGATAGGCCGGGCACTGAAGCTTTCTTT. Translated, it gives CASSQDRPGTEAFF.

This clone has only a few counts. This chain connects TRBV27 to TRBJ2-1; the D is unclear. Germline-derived CDR1 and CDR2 are MNHEY and SMNVEV (reference sequence). Trimming left V 6 bases short and J 5 bases short, with 14 bases between. The CDR3 runs 14 residues. The CDR3 DNA reads as TGTGCCAGCAGCCCAGTCCCATCAGACAATGAGCAGTTCTTC. Translating gives CASSPVPSDNEQFF.

On this clone itself: At the DNA level, this CDR3 is encoded by other sequences in the same sample as well. The gene calls are TRBV9 and TRBJ1-3, with 8 bases matching TRBD1. Trimming took 1 base from V and 1 from J; bases not matched to a gene: 1. The germline V gene encodes CDR1 SGDLS and CDR2 YYNGEE. This CDR3 is built from 15 residues. The CDR3 spells CASSVQGASGNTIYF. The CDR3 DNA reads TGTGCCAGCAGCGTACAGGGGGCATCTGGAAACACCATATATTTT.

On this clone: At the DNA level, this CDR3 is encoded by other sequences in the same sample as well. The chain couples TRBV10-2 to TRBJ1-5; D perhaps matches TRBD1 (6 bases). This CDR3 spans 14 amino acids. Germline values: CDR1 WSHSY, CDR2 SAAADI. Trimming left V 4 bases short and J 3 bases short, with 10 bases between. CDR3: CASSAGGSNQPQHF. CDR3 DNA sequence: TGCGCCAGCAGTGCGGGGGGCTCCAATCAGCCCCAGCATTTT.

This chain connects TRBV5-4 to TRBJ2-3; 10 bases align to TRBD1. The germline CDR1 and CDR2 sequences are SGHNT and YYREEE (reference sequence). The V gene end was trimmed by 2 bases and the J gene end by 4 bases; junction bases not matched to a gene: 10. CDR3 length: 17 residues. CDR3 protein: CASSFPPRQGAPDTQYF. The CDR3 DNA sequence: TGTGCCAGCAGCTTTCCGCCCCGACAGGGGGCCCCAGATACGCAGTATTTT.

This clone was detected only a few times. The rearrangement links TRBV11-2 to TRBJ2-1, with 9 bases aligning to TRBD2. V was pared by 3 bases and J by 5 bases, with 8 bases of the junction left unmatched. This CDR3 has 16 residues. Per germline, CDR1 SGHAT and CDR2 FQNNGV. CDR3 region: CASSFWPSGENNEQFF. The CDR3 DNA reads TGTGCCAGCAGCTTCTGGCCTAGCGGGGAGAACAATGAGCAGTTCTTC.

The gene calls are TRBV4-1 and TRBJ2-1; possible D gene TRBD2, 5 bases. The V and J ends lost 4 bases and 7 bases respectively, with 14 bases between them. From germline, CDR1 is MGHRA and CDR2 YSYEKL. This CDR3 is built from 14 residues. For the CDR3, the DNA is TGCGCCAGCAGCCTAAGATCGGGGAATAATGAGCAGTTCTTC. Translating gives CASSLRSGNNEQFF.

The chain couples TRBV5-5 to TRBJ1-1; D call uncertain. Trimming left V 4 bases short and J 1 base short, with 8 bases between. This CDR3 contains 13 residues. The germline CDR1 and CDR2 sequences are SGHKS and YYEKEE (reference sequence). The CDR3 nucleotides read TGTGCCAGCAGCCGTACAGCGAACACTGAAGCTTTCTTT. It specifies CASSRTANTEAFF.

The chain couples TRBV19 to TRBJ1-2; tentatively, D is TRBD1 (5 bases). Germline CDR1 LNHDA, CDR2 SQIVND (reference sequence). This CDR3 has 13 amino acids. The V end was cut by 3 bases, the J end by 6 bases, with 11 bases between. This CDR3 is CASSIGQIDGYTF. As DNA, the CDR3 is TGTGCCAGTAGTATCGGACAAATAGATGGCTACACCTTC. The full variable domain, completed using reference TRBV19 and TRBJ1-2, is DGGITQSPKYLFRKEGQNVTLSCEQNLNHDAMYWYRQDPGQGLRLIYYSQIVNDFQKGDIAEGYSVSREKKESFPLTVTSAQKNPTAFYLCASSIGQIDGYTFGSGTRLTVV.

This chain joins TRBV27 and TRBJ1-1; 7 bases line up with TRBD1. The CDR3 spans 15 residues. Germline V CDR1 and CDR2: MNHEY, SMNVEV (reference sequence). V lost 4 bases and J lost 5; bases outside the gene matches: 10. CDR3 coding DNA: TGTGCCAGCAGTTCCCGACAGGGACCGATTACTGAAGCTTTCTTT. Translated, it gives CASSSRQGPITEAFF.

The V and J genes are TRBV5-6 and TRBJ1-3; D not certain. The CDR3 runs to 17 residues. Looked up from germline, CDR1 is SGHDT and CDR2 is YYEEEE. Trimming took 1 base from V and 0 from J, leaving 14 bases between them. CDR3 coding DNA: TGTGCCAGCAGCTTGTCTCCTCCTCACAACTCTGGAAACACCATATATTTT. Translating gives CASSLSPPHNSGNTIYF. Supplemented by reference TRBV5-6 and TRBJ1-3, the full variable domain reads DAGVTQSPTHLIKTRGQQVTLRCSPKSGHDTVSWYQQALGQGPQFIFQYYEEEERQRGNFPDRFSGHQFPNYSSELNVNALLLGDSALYLCASSLSPPHNSGNTIYFGEGSWLTVV.

Concerning this clone itself: This sample also contains other DNA sequences that code for the same CDR3. V is TRBV9 and J is TRBJ1-2; D gene unclear. There are 13 residues in the CDR3. The germline V gene encodes CDR1 SGDLS and CDR2 YYNGEE. V lost 0 bases and J lost 8, with 11 bases in between. The CDR3 DNA sequence: TGTGCCAGCAGCGTAGTGGAGGGAGTAGGCTACACCTTC. Protein sequence: CASSVVEGVGYTF.

The chain carries TRBV2 and TRBJ1-2; 11 bases match TRBD1. The CDR3 consists of 16 residues. V was pared by 4 bases and J by 5 bases, with 9 bases of the junction left unmatched. CDR1 and CDR2 from the germline V gene are SNHLY and FYNNEI. The CDR3 DNA reads as TGTGCCAGCAGTGGGCCGATCGGGACAGGGGGGTATGGCTACACCTTC. It is translated as CASSGPIGTGGYGYTF.

The chain uses TRBV11-3 and TRBJ2-7; 9 positions agree with TRBD2. This CDR3 has 15 residues. CDR1 and CDR2 (germline): SGHNT, YENEEA. After removal of 5 bases from V and 0 bases from J, the junction contained 5 bases not matched to a gene. The DNA of the CDR3 is TGTGCCAGCAGCCCTAGCGGGGACAGCTCCTACGAGCAGTACTTC. The encoded protein is CASSPSGDSSYEQYF.

The rearrangement joins TRBV3-1 (or the pseudogene TRBV3-2) to TRBJ1-1; possibly TRBD1 for D (5 bases). Germline V lookup: CDR1 LGHDT, CDR2 YNNKEL (reference sequence). The CDR3 consists of 15 residues. V was cut by 4 bases and J by 5 bases, with 17 bases left in between. CDR3 sequence: CASSPSWGGRTEAFF. The CDR3 coding sequence is TGTGCCAGCAGCCCTTCGTGGGGGGGAAGAACTGAAGCTTTCTTT.

This clone has a handful of counts. One end of the junction is discordant with germline, which a read error may explain. This chain connects TRBV5-5 to TRBJ2-7; D is ambiguous. From germline, CDR1 is SGHKS and CDR2 YYEKEE (reference sequence). This CDR3 contains 11 residues. The CDR3 DNA sequence: TGTGCCAGCAGCTCCGGAGTCGGCAGCGACTTC. It encodes CASSSGVGSDF.

J is TRBJ1-1 and V is TRBV19; weak D call: TRBD1 (6 bases). This CDR3 is built from 13 residues. V dropped 6 bases and J dropped 3 bases, with 11 bases sitting between them. Germline V CDR1 and CDR2: LNHDA, SQIVND (reference sequence). CDR3 in amino acids: CASSLGGDTEAFF. The CDR3 nucleotides read TGTGCCAGTAGCCTAGGGGGGGACACTGAAGCTTTCTTT.

The genes are TRBV28 and TRBJ1-5; 8 bases match TRBD1. The germline CDR1 and CDR2 sequences are MDHEN and SYDVKM. The CDR3 consists of 17 residues. With V trimmed by 4 bases and J by 0 bases, 8 bases remained unmatched. The CDR3 sequence: CASSSSDRGYSNQPQHF. The CDR3 DNA follows: TGTGCCAGCAGTTCATCCGACAGGGGCTATAGCAATCAGCCCCAGCATTTT.

The V gene is TRBV11-2, the J gene TRBJ1-6; 9 positions match TRBD1. J was trimmed by 9 bases and V by 3 bases; bases with no gene match: 6. The germline V gene encodes CDR1 SGHAT and CDR2 FQNNGV. This CDR3 contains 15 residues. CDR3 region: CASSFTGGQGSPLHF. CDR3 sequence (DNA): TGTGCCAGCAGCTTTACCGGGGGACAGGGTTCACCCCTCCACTTT.

The chain is built from TRBV7-9 and TRBJ1-1; 7 bases align to TRBD1. J was trimmed by 4 bases and V by 5 bases; bases with no gene match: 7. CDR3 length equals 14 residues. CDR1 is SEHNR and CDR2 is FQNEAQ in the germline V gene (reference sequence). CDR3 nucleotide sequence: TGTGCCAGCAGCCCTGGGACAGTAGCCACTGAAGCTTTCTTT. It yields the protein CASSPGTVATEAFF.

V usage is TRBV5-4 and J usage is TRBJ2-5, with 14 bases identical to TRBD2. The V gene end was trimmed by 0 bases and the J gene end by 0 bases; junction bases not matched to a gene: 4. The CDR3 extends over 18 amino acids. Germline CDR1 is SGHNT and CDR2 is YYREEE (reference sequence). CDR3 loop: CASSLGLAGGPHQETQYF. Written as DNA, the CDR3 is TGTGCCAGCAGCTTGGGACTAGCGGGGGGGCCTCACCAAGAGACCCAGTACTTC.

The chain links TRBV5-4 to TRBJ1-2; D gene unclear. This CDR3 is built from 15 residues. The V end was cut by 0 bases, the J end by 2 bases, with 11 bases between. Germline CDR1 and CDR2: SGHNT and YYREEE (reference sequence). CDR3 protein: CASSLGANLNYGYTF. The CDR3 nucleotides read TGTGCCAGCAGCTTGGGGGCGAATTTGAACTATGGCTACACCTTC. Full variable domain (remainder filled in from reference TRBV5-4 and TRBJ1-2): ETGVTQSPTHLIKTRGQQVTLRCSSQSGHNTVSWYQQALGQGPQFIFQYYREEENGRGNFPPRFSGLQFPNYSSELNVNALELDDSALYLCASSLGANLNYGYTFGSGTRLTVV.

The rearrangement links TRBV6-1 to TRBJ2-6; no firm D call. The CDR3 runs 17 residues. Germline values: CDR1 MNHNS, CDR2 SASEGT. V lost 2 bases and J lost 0, with 11 bases in between. DNA for the CDR3: TGTGCCAGCAGTGAACAGGTCCCAAGCTCTGGGGCCAACGTCCTGACTTTC. Translation gives CASSEQVPSSGANVLTF.